These 11 T cell receptor beta chains were sequenced from one sample in a study of CD4 T cells in relation to SARS-CoV-2 and coronaviruses. Antigens for these TCRs are unknown. The assay was immunoSEQ multiplex PCR, and TCRdb's table has in-frame clones only and misses some. Of approximately 20,000 clones in the sample, about 73% are singletons; the top ten hold roughly 20%. Unexposed donor CD4+ T cells date from about 2010-2019, before the COVID-19 pandemic. Isolation of CD4+ T cells took place after around 11 days in culture. Sample: CD4+ T cells from PBMCs, cultured in vitro. The source of these receptors is a human donor in good health.

This clone has more than one count but fewer than ten. This chain joins TRBV30 and TRBJ2-7; D is perhaps TRBD1 (5 bases). V was trimmed by 0 bases and J by 4 bases, leaving 7 bases between them. Germline lookup yields CDR1 GTSNPN and CDR2 SVGIG (reference sequence). This CDR3 is 12 amino acids long. CDR3 sequence: CAWSVPGYEQYF. CDR3 sequence (DNA): TGTGCCTGGAGTGTACCAGGGTACGAGCAGTACTTC.

This rearrangement joins TRBV25-1 to TRBJ2-7, with TRBD1 matching 9 bases. The trim removed 4 bases at V and 5 bases at J, leaving 9 bases unmatched. The germline gives CDR1 MGHDK, CDR2 SYGVNS. The CDR3 runs 15 residues. The CDR3 loop is CASSGGQGGLDEQYF. DNA of the CDR3: TGTGCCAGCAGTGGGGGACAGGGAGGTTTGGACGAGCAGTACTTC.

V gene TRBV12-3 or TRBV12-4 combines with J gene TRBJ2-5; D remains ambiguous. The CDR3 extends over 13 amino acids. The V end lost 1 base, the J end lost 4 bases, and 7 bases lay between the germline ends. The CDR3 region has the DNA TGTGCCAGCAGTTTAGACTTCCGAGAGACCCAGTACTTC. Translated, it gives CASSLDFRETQYF.

The chain combines TRBV18 with TRBJ1-5; D remains unclear. The germline V gene encodes CDR1 KGHSH and CDR2 LQKENI. The V end lost 3 bases, the J end lost 3 bases, and 9 bases lay between the germline ends. This CDR3 has 14 amino acids. CDR3 bases: TGTGCCAGCTCACCTTTTAGGGACAATCAGCCCCAGCATTTT. Its translation is CASSPFRDNQPQHF.

V usage is TRBV18 and J usage is TRBJ2-3; 7 bases are shared with TRBD2. Germline values: CDR1 KGHSH, CDR2 LQKENI. The CDR3 has 17 amino acids. With V trimmed by 2 bases and J by 2 bases, 10 bases remained unmatched. In DNA form, the CDR3 reads TGTGCCAGCTCACCAAGGCGGTTAGGGACTAACACAGATACGCAGTATTTT. This sequence encodes CASSPRRLGTNTDTQYF.

This clone was counted once. The chain recombines TRBV4-3 with TRBJ2-2, with D possibly being TRBD1 (6 bases). The germline V gene has CDR1 LGHNA and CDR2 YSLEER. The ends were cut back, 4 bases at V and 4 bases at J, with 19 bases in the middle. The CDR3 is made up of 17 amino acids. The CDR3 DNA follows: TGCGCCAGCAGCCCAAGGCCCAGGGGACGGGGCACCGGGGAGCTGTTTTTT. Its protein product is CASSPRPRGRGTGELFF.

The chain links TRBV7-9 to TRBJ2-2, with TRBD2 identical over 12 bases. V was pared by 10 bases and J by 5 bases, with 17 bases of the junction left unmatched. In germline, CDR1 is SEHNR, CDR2 FQNEAQ (reference sequence). This CDR3 has 18 amino acids. CDR3: CANNGGSSGRAGTGELFF. In DNA form, the CDR3 reads TGTGCCAATAACGGAGGATCTAGCGGGAGGGCCGGAACCGGGGAGCTGTTTTTT.

This chain uses TRBV7-9 with TRBJ2-4; D gene ambiguous. The V and J ends lost 6 bases and 8 bases respectively, with 8 bases between them. Germline CDR1 reads SEHNR; CDR2 reads FQNEAQ (reference sequence). The CDR3 loop spans 11 amino acids. This CDR3 is CASSLGYIQYF. The CDR3 bases are TGTGCCAGCAGTCTCGGGTACATTCAGTACTTC.

The V call is TRBV6-5, the J call TRBJ2-5; D gene ambiguous. Germline CDR1 MNHEY, CDR2 SVGAGI. V was pared by 2 bases and J by 7 bases, with 11 bases between. CDR3 length: 13 residues. CDR3 sequence reads: CASSYTFSGTQYF. CDR3 sequence (DNA): TGTGCCAGCAGTTACACGTTTTCAGGGACCCAGTACTTC.

As for this clone: Its ends do not fully match the called genes, so a read error is possible. The V call is TRBV10-3, the J call TRBJ2-1, with D perhaps TRBD2 (5 bases). The CDR3 consists of 13 residues. CDR1 and CDR2 (germline): ENHRY, SYGVKD. The CDR3 protein is CAISSYSKLELFF. CDR3 nucleotide sequence: TGTGCCATCAGTAGCTACAGTAAACTAGAGCTGTTCTTC.

On this clone: One end of the junction varies from germline; a read error may be responsible. This chain connects TRBV3-1 (or the pseudogene TRBV3-2) to TRBJ2-3; TRBD2 matches 8 bases. The CDR3 is 14 residues long. Germline loops: CDR1 LGHDT, CDR2 YNNKEL (reference sequence). CDR3 nucleotide sequence: TGTGCCAGCAACCAAGGACTAGCCTCAGATACGCAGTATTTT. Its translation is CASNQGLASDTQYF.